This TCR beta chain is drawn from a study of neoadjuvant anti-PD-1 for oral cavity cancer (dated by TCRdb to the early 2020s). For the wider study: Before undergoing curative-intent surgical resection, most patients got three to four biweekly nivolumab doses at 3 mg/kg. Patients with complete response, partial response or stable disease by RECIST 1.1 were defined as responders, whereas patients with progression were defined as non-responders. Patients without progression received a fourth nivolumab dose around day 43 and underwent definitive surgical resection on days 50-56. There were 12 to 13 patients in the parent correlative cohort, and the response rate was around 35%.

On this clone: Its antigen remains unidentified. No much larger clone exists at a distance of one base, and base qualities are not known. Additional DNA sequences in this sample encode the identical CDR3.

The paper as a whole reports these results and caveats: The TCR analyses had only a few patients in each response group, and the authors called for validation in larger cohorts. After neoadjuvant nivolumab, significantly higher T cell clonality (Gini index) was found within PBMCs in non-responders than in responders. Higher pretreatment blood TCRbeta clonality and lower post-treatment tumor TCRbeta clonality were correlated with higher pretreatment blood Treg/Th17 ratios.

The time point label, read with the paper, signifies: after neoadjuvant nivolumab, at surgical resection. Patients were newly diagnosed with stage II-IVA oral cavity squamous cell carcinoma and had received no prior systemic or radiation treatment. The cohort was composed of patients with HPV-negative, locally advanced oral cavity squamous cell carcinoma. Peripheral blood mononuclear cells were analyzed directly, without maintenance or expansion in culture. Samples came from a longitudinal correlative study of a single-arm phase II trial of neoadjuvant nivolumab in oral cavity squamous cell carcinoma. Subject-matched pre- and post-treatment PBMCs and tumors from three responders and three non-responders were subjected to genomic DNA-based TCRbeta sequencing. Peripheral blood mononuclear cells were collected once before nivolumab treatment and again after treatment, at the time of surgery. Genomic DNA was isolated from PBMCs using the Maxwell RSC DNA from Cells kit.

Per the germline V gene, MNHEY is the CDR1 and SVGAGI is the CDR2. The CDR3 contains 15 residues, cysteine and phenylalanine counted. The CDR3 DNA has 45 bases and is translated from base 1. For deep sequencing, PBMC libraries mostly used approximately 0.45 ug of input genomic DNA, with six replicates for each sample. The immunoSEQ hsTCRbeta kit was used to prepare TCRbeta libraries according to the manufacturer's instructions. Sequencing of the completed libraries took place using an Illumina NovaSeq 6000 S4 flow cell after they had been pooled to approximately 3 nM. The authors' pipeline ran thus. Raw data preprocessing and quality control were performed with the immunoSEQ Analyzer. The analysis was restricted to productive rearrangements, with each unique CDR3 amino acid sequence defining a clonotype. Repertoire clonality was estimated as the Gini-Simpson index, which was calculated using the R package tcR. Student's t test was used to compare Gini indices, and Pearson correlation was used to assess associations with tumor size change. TCRdb limited this immuneACCESS table to in-frame rearrangements with V and J called. A share of clones is missing; checked studies link under half to unresolved V genes, and the rest is unexplained. V, J and clone size are taken as reported in that table, and D and trimming were inferred from the DNA itself. This sample lists about 68,000 clones; around 84% were detected once. Less than 4% of the sample belongs to the ten largest clones.

The V and J segments used are TRBV6-5 and TRBJ1-5; perhaps TRBD1 is the D gene, with 5 bases matching. The sequencing used PBMCs, collected after nivolumab (anti-PD-1) treatment. The receptor was derived from a person aged 40-85 years with oral cavity squamous cell carcinoma. The base sequence is TGTGCTAGGACAAAGGGTAGTAATAGCAATCAGCCCCAGCATTTT. It translates as CARTKGSNSNQPQHF.